The rows below give T cell receptor beta chains drawn from one sample of a study of cytomegalovirus exposure and HLA in healthy donors. Sequencing was performed with immunoSEQ multiplex PCR; in TCRdb, only in-frame clones are kept and a portion is missing. In the table there are 35,000 to 45,000 clones, 50% of which are singletons. Specimen: PBMCs. These receptor sequences come from a human donor in good health. Both conserved end residues are part of each CDR3.

V gene: TRBV10-3; J gene: TRBJ1-1; CDR3 protein: CAISESPRRENTEAFF
V gene: TRBV5-1; J gene: TRBJ1-1; CDR3 protein: CASSRRQGRGTEAFF
V gene: TRBV18; J gene: TRBJ2-3; CDR3 protein: CASSPLAGTDTQYF
V gene: TRBV6-6; J gene: TRBJ2-5; CDR3 protein: CASSGAETQYF
V gene: TRBV5-4; J gene: TRBJ1-5; CDR3 protein: CASSQDTNQPQHF
V gene: TRBV5-6; J gene: TRBJ2-7; CDR3 protein: CASSGLYRSYEQYF
V gene: TRBV2; J gene: TRBJ1-1; CDR3 protein: CASSERGLGTEAFF
V gene: TRBV19; J gene: TRBJ1-1; CDR3 protein: CASSKYTGSLNTEAFF
V gene: TRBV18; J gene: TRBJ2-4; CDR3 protein: CASSPSGGGNIQYF
V gene: TRBV18; J gene: TRBJ1-3; CDR3 protein: CASSPGTDTGNTIYF